This TCR delta chain emerged from a study of gamma-delta T cells after stem cell transplantation. The junction had 10 bases not matched to a gene; V was cut back by 0 bases and J by 1 base. The V gene's germline CDR1 is GEAIGNYY and CDR2 EKD. The CDR3 sequence is 17 residues long. In this sample, this clone is medium-sized (0.01 to 0.1%). TCRdb redid the clone calls on the RT-PCR reads with CATT. The table includes some 1,300 delta-chain clones, about 30% detected once. The chain combines TRDV2 with TRDJ1; 7 bases line up with TRDD3. The sequence derives from a human donor. It is not recorded whose cells these are; they may come from a transplant donor. The sequencing sample was made of gamma-delta T cells. The CDR3, as DNA: TGTGCCTGTGACACCGTGGGATACAACCCTGTCACCGATAAACTCATCTTT. This translates into CACDTVGYNPVTDKLIF.